The present entry profiles one T cell receptor (beta chain) with its context. As yet, its antigen is unknown. This sample stems from a study of cytomegalovirus exposure and HLA in healthy donors. The PCR ran on 60 Vbeta and 13 Jbeta primers. Repertoires were generated with immunoSEQ multiplex PCR, while TCRdb's copy carries only in-frame clones and drops some. Of about 150,000 clones listed, 55% to 80% are singletons. Study-level findings and limits: Earlier findings revealed that most TCR beta V segments proved productive either about 90% or about 30% of the time. There was a cluster of highly shared sequence variants that was likely a sequencing artifact. Reports indicate that TCR beta sequences accurately predicted the HLA-A and HLA-B alleles of most subjects.

CDR1 MDHEN and CDR2 SYDVKM come from the germline V gene. With 7 bases removed from V and 8 bases from J, the gap between germline ends came to 14 bases. The CDR3 consists of 12 residues. The chain carries TRBV28 and TRBJ1-2; D uncertain. Sequencing was done on a sample of PBMCs. The sequence derives from a woman aged 60-75 years in good health and CMV-seropositive. CDR3 region: CASIREAVGYTF. The CDR3 DNA is TGTGCCAGCATTAGGGAGGCGGTAGGCTACACCTTC.